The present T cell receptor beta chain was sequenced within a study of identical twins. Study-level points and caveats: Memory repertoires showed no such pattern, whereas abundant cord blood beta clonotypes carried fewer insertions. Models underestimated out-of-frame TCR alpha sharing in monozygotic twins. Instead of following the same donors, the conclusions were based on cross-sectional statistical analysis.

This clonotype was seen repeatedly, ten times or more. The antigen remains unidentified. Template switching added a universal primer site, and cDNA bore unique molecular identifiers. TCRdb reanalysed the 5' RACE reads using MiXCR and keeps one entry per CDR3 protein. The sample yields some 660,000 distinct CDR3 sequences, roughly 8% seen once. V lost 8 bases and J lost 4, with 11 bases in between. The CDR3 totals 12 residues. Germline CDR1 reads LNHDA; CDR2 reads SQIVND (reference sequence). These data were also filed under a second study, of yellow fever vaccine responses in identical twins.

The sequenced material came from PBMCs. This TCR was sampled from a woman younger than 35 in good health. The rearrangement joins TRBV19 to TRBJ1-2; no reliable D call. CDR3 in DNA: TGTGCCAGTGCCAGGCTCGGCTATGGCTACACCTTC. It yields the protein CASARLGYGYTF.